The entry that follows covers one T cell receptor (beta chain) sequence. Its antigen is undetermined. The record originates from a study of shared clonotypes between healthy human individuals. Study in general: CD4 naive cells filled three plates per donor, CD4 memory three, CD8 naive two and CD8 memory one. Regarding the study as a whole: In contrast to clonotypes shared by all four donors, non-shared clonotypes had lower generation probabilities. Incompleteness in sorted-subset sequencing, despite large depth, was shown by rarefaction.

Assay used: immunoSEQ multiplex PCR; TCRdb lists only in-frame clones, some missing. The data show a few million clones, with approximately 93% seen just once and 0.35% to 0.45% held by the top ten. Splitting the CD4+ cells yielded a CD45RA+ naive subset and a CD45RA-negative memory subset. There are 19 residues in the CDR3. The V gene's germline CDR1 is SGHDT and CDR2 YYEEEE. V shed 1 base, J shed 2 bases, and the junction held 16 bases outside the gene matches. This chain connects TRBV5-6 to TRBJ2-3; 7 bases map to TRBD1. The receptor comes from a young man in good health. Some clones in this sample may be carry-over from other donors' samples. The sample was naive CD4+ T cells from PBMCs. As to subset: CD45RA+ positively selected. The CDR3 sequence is CASSLSALKRDRDTDTQYF. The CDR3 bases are TGTGCCAGCAGCTTGTCCGCGCTTAAACGCGACAGGGACACAGATACGCAGTATTTT.